These 32 T cell receptor beta chains were all obtained from the same sample, sequenced in a study of tissue T cells after allogeneic stem cell transplantation. The protocol was immunoSEQ multiplex PCR, while the TCRdb copy is restricted to in-frame clones and leaves out a portion. Of about 26,000 clones listed, 91% are singletons. The sample here was blood, taken before transplantation. The receptors were sampled from a male donor aged 60 or over who later had graft-versus-host disease after an allogeneic stem cell transplant.

Judged by abundance, this clone is medium-sized. The J gene is TRBJ1-3, the V gene TRBV5-1; perhaps TRBD1 as D (6 bases). CDR1 is SGHRS and CDR2 is YFSETQ in the germline V gene. Trimming stripped 4 bases from V and 1 base from J, with 15 bases between. The CDR3 consists of 16 residues. Written as DNA, the CDR3 is TGCGCCAGCAGCACCCGGACAGTTGGTTCTGGAAACACCATATATTTT. This gives the protein CASSTRTVGSGNTIYF.

The chain employs TRBV10-3 and TRBJ2-7, with TRBD1 matching over 8 bases. CDR1 is ENHRY, CDR2 SYGVKD, per germline. The V and J ends lost 2 bases and 5 bases, in that order; junction bases with no gene match: 5. The CDR3 spans 14 residues. CDR3 in DNA: TGTGCCATCAGTGAGAGGACAGGGAGAGACGAGCAGTACTTC. Residues: CAISERTGRDEQYF.

The rearrangement links TRBV7-3 to TRBJ2-1, with TRBD2 matching 13 bases. Looked up from germline, CDR1 is SGHTA and CDR2 is FQGTGA. With 3 bases clipped from V and 7 bases from J, the junction kept 9 bases outside the gene matches. The CDR3 has 17 residues. The CDR3: CASSFGTGTSGNNEQFF. In DNA form, the CDR3 reads TGTGCCAGCAGCTTCGGCACCGGGACTAGCGGGAATAATGAGCAGTTCTTC.

The chain employs TRBV7-9 and TRBJ1-5; D might be TRBD1 (5 bases). With 5 bases removed from V and 9 bases from J, the gap between germline ends came to 23 bases. Germline loops: CDR1 SEHNR, CDR2 FQNEAQ (reference sequence). CDR3 length: 16 residues. CDR3 amino acids: CASSPDRDGAFRPQHF. The CDR3 coding sequence is TGTGCCAGCAGCCCGGACCGGGACGGTGCCTTTCGGCCCCAGCATTTT.

The chain has TRBV12-3 or TRBV12-4 and TRBJ2-1; D may be TRBD1 (6 bases). The CDR3 covers 13 residues. The V end lost 5 bases, the J end lost 6 bases, and 11 bases lay between the germline ends. Here the CDR3 DNA reads TGTGCCAGCAGTCTCTCCAGGGGCAATGAGCAGTTCTTC. It encodes CASSLSRGNEQFF.

This chain joins TRBV6-5 and TRBJ2-2, with a weak D call TRBD2 (6 bases). Germline-derived CDR1 and CDR2 are MNHEY and SVGAGI. CDR3 length equals 15 residues. Deletions cut 8 bases from V and 6 bases from J, with 19 bases between. The CDR3 protein is CASLGRGRTPGELFF. The CDR3 DNA follows: TGTGCCAGCCTCGGAAGAGGGAGGACCCCCGGGGAGCTGTTTTTT.

The V call is TRBV10-3, the J call TRBJ1-1, with D hard to call. With 6 bases removed from V and 6 bases from J, the gap between germline ends came to 20 bases. This CDR3 spans 15 amino acids. Per germline, CDR1 ENHRY and CDR2 SYGVKD. Here the CDR3 reads CAIRDPISSGAEAFF. The CDR3, as DNA: TGTGCCATCAGGGACCCTATTAGCAGCGGAGCTGAAGCTTTCTTT.

The genes are TRBV10-3 and TRBJ1-4; perhaps TRBD1 as D (5 bases). The CDR3 sequence is 14 residues long. The ends were cut back, 4 bases at V and 7 bases at J, with 13 bases in the middle. CDR1 and CDR2 from the germline V gene are ENHRY and SYGVKD. CDR3 protein: CAISGGGVAEKLFF. For the CDR3, the DNA is TGTGCCATCAGTGGCGGGGGTGTGGCTGAAAAACTGTTTTTT.

This chain uses TRBV3-1 (or the pseudogene TRBV3-2) with TRBJ2-1; the D is unclear. CDR1 LGHDT and CDR2 YNNKEL come from the germline V gene (reference sequence). V lost 5 bases, J lost 1 base, and 3 bases lay in between. The length of the CDR3 is 12 residues. The CDR3 region is CASSFSYNEQFF. The CDR3 DNA is TGTGCCAGCAGCTTTTCCTACAATGAGCAGTTCTTC.

Written as DNA, the CDR3 is TGTGCCAGCAGCTTAGCGTACAGGGTAAGGGATCAGCCCCAGCATTTT. It codes for CASSLAYRVRDQPQHF. The chain uses TRBV7-2 and TRBJ1-5, with D perhaps TRBD1 (6 bases). The CDR3 totals 16 residues. The V and J ends lost 0 bases and 5 bases respectively, with 14 bases between them. Germline V gene lookup returns CDR1 SGHTA and CDR2 FQGNSA.

The V gene is TRBV4-1, the J gene TRBJ1-2, with a tentative D call TRBD1 (5 bases). The V end was cut by 7 bases, the J end by 1 base, with 22 bases between. The CDR3 covers 17 residues. Per the germline V gene, CDR1 is MGHRA and CDR2 is YSYEKL. CDR3 in amino acids: CASTSQAGLGLNYGYTF. The CDR3 nucleotides are TGCGCCAGCACCTCACAGGCAGGTTTGGGCCTTAACTATGGCTACACCTTC.

This clone appeared once. The chain recombines TRBV19 with TRBJ1-6; TRBD1 aligns across 7 bases. Trimming at V came to 5 bases and at J to 7 bases, leaving 8 bases not matched to a gene. This CDR3 has 15 amino acids. Germline V gene lookup returns CDR1 LNHDA and CDR2 SQIVND (reference sequence). The CDR3 DNA sequence: TGTGCCAGTAGTGACCGACAGGGTCGGAATTCACCCCTCCACTTT. The encoded protein is CASSDRQGRNSPLHF.

The CDR3 DNA is TGTGCCAGCAGTGAGCAGACTAGCGGGGTTCCCTACGAGCAGTACTTC. Its translation is CASSEQTSGVPYEQYF. This chain uses TRBV25-1 with TRBJ2-7; 11 positions agree with TRBD2. Germline V lookup: CDR1 MGHDK, CDR2 SYGVNS. Trimming at V came to 3 bases and at J to 2 bases, leaving 6 bases not matched to a gene. The length of the CDR3 is 16 residues.

The genes are TRBV7-2 and TRBJ1-5; weak D call: TRBD1 (6 bases). With 6 bases removed from V and 3 bases from J, the gap between germline ends came to 9 bases. Germline V CDR1 and CDR2: SGHTA, FQGNSA. The length of the CDR3 is 13 residues. The CDR3 sequence is CASRGQFNQPQHF. The CDR3 DNA follows: TGTGCCAGCAGAGGACAGTTCAATCAGCCCCAGCATTTT.

V is TRBV5-4 and J is TRBJ2-5; D assignment may be TRBD1 or TRBD2 (5 bases each). V lost 4 bases and J 4 bases, leaving 17 bases between the germline ends. Germline V gives CDR1 SGHNT, CDR2 YYREEE (reference sequence). This CDR3 has 15 residues. In DNA form, the CDR3 reads TGTGCCAGCAGCCCCGGGACCTACCAGGGAGAGACCCAGTACTTC. Amino acid sequence: CASSPGTYQGETQYF.

This chain joins TRBV5-1 and TRBJ1-2; D gene unclear. V lost 4 bases to trimming and J lost 5 bases, with 9 bases between them. Germline V gives CDR1 SGHRS, CDR2 YFSETQ. The CDR3 covers 12 residues. The CDR3 DNA follows: TGCGCCAGCAGCCCCGATCTGTATGGCTACACCTTC. As protein: CASSPDLYGYTF.

This sequence joins TRBV5-1 and TRBJ1-2; D is uncertain. Germline CDR1 and CDR2: SGHRS and YFSETQ. CDR3 length: 16 amino acids. Trimming shortened V by 0 bases and J by 5 bases, and 17 bases separated the two germline ends. The CDR3 protein is CASSLEARGAGYGYTF. The CDR3, as DNA: TGCGCCAGCAGCTTGGAGGCACGGGGTGCGGGTTATGGCTACACCTTC.

This clone was observed once. The V and J genes are TRBV3-1 (or the pseudogene TRBV3-2) and TRBJ1-2, with 7 bases aligning to TRBD1. Germline loops: CDR1 LGHDT, CDR2 YNNKEL (reference sequence). This CDR3 has 14 amino acids. Trimming cost V 3 bases and J 5 bases; bases outside gene matches: 6. The CDR3 here is CASSQATGRYGYTF. The CDR3 DNA is TGTGCCAGCAGCCAGGCGACAGGGAGGTATGGCTACACCTTC.

This chain links TRBV6-5 with TRBJ2-5; D is unresolved. The germline CDR1 and CDR2 sequences are MNHEY and SVGAGI. V lost 6 bases and J 5 bases, leaving 10 bases between the germline ends. The CDR3 has 12 residues. The CDR3, as DNA: TGTGCCAGCAGATCGCCCAGGGAGACCCAGTACTTC. The encoded protein is CASRSPRETQYF.

V gene TRBV7-9 combines with J gene TRBJ1-1, with D perhaps matching TRBD1 (5 bases). The CDR3 totals 16 residues. Germline CDR1 reads SEHNR; CDR2 reads FQNEAQ (reference sequence). V was pared by 5 bases and J by 6 bases, with 22 bases between. CDR3 nucleotide sequence: TGTGCCAGCAGCCACGTTGGAATCGGGGGGAGGTCTGAAGCTTTCTTT. This sequence encodes CASSHVGIGGRSEAFF.

The rearrangement uses TRBV18 and TRBJ2-2; a possible D gene is TRBD1 (5 bases). Germline CDR1 and CDR2: KGHSH and LQKENI. The V and J ends lost 2 bases and 1 base respectively, with 11 bases between them. CDR3 length equals 16 residues. CDR3 loop: CASSPAFRVNTGELFF. For the CDR3, the DNA is TGTGCCAGCTCACCAGCTTTCAGGGTGAACACCGGGGAGCTGTTTTTT.

V is TRBV27 and J is TRBJ1-2; D remains unclear. CDR3 size: 16 residues. Trimming shortened V by 5 bases and J by 4 bases, and 20 bases separated the two germline ends. Germline CDR1 MNHEY, CDR2 SMNVEV (reference sequence). CDR3 residues: CASSPVGLTPPYGYTF. CDR3 in DNA: TGTGCCAGCAGTCCCGTGGGTCTGACACCGCCCTATGGCTACACCTTC.

The chain recombines TRBV7-9 with TRBJ2-3; unclear D gene. This CDR3 has 15 amino acids. From germline, CDR1 is SEHNR and CDR2 FQNEAQ (reference sequence). V was cut by 11 bases and J by 4 bases, with 22 bases left in between. The CDR3 reads CAGYWAELGADTQYF. CDR3 sequence (DNA): TGTGCCGGCTACTGGGCGGAGCTAGGTGCAGATACGCAGTATTTT.

The chain recombines TRBV7-8 with TRBJ2-7; D is unresolved. V shed 6 bases and J shed 0 bases, with 18 bases lying between them. CDR1 and CDR2 (germline): SGHVS, FQNEAQ. The CDR3 contains 16 residues. CDR3 DNA: TGTGCCAGCAGTCTTAGAGGTCCCCTTAACTCCTACGAGCAGTACTTC. Translating gives CASSLRGPLNSYEQYF.

The chain joins TRBV2 to TRBJ1-1; D is ambiguous. Between the trimmed V and J ends, which lost 5 bases and 1 base, there was a span of 11 bases. CDR3 length: 14 residues. Germline-derived CDR1 and CDR2 are SNHLY and FYNNEI. CDR3 residues: CASSLGGPNTEAFF. The CDR3 DNA reads as TGTGCCAGCAGTCTTGGCGGGCCGAACACTGAAGCTTTCTTT.

This clone showed up just once. V usage is TRBV11-2 and J usage is TRBJ1-2, with D unclear. Trimming left V 5 bases short and J 2 bases short, with 12 bases between. This CDR3 spans 14 amino acids. CDR1 is SGHAT and CDR2 is FQNNGV in the germline V gene. This CDR3 is CASSLANGNYGYTF. In nucleotides, the CDR3 is TGTGCCAGCAGCCTAGCCAACGGGAACTATGGCTACACCTTC.

The gene calls are TRBV7-2 and TRBJ1-2; 9 bases are shared with TRBD1. V trimming: 5 bases; J trimming: 5 bases; junction bases outside the gene matches: 9. The germline V gene has CDR1 SGHTA and CDR2 FQGNSA. The CDR3 has 15 residues. CDR3 region: CASSPRPGTGYGYTF. DNA for the CDR3: TGTGCCAGCAGCCCAAGACCCGGGACAGGGTATGGCTACACCTTC.

J is TRBJ2-1 and V is TRBV2, with no clear D. Trimming pared 0 bases from V and 3 bases from J, leaving 9 bases between. Germline V gives CDR1 SNHLY, CDR2 FYNNEI. The length of the CDR3 is 15 residues. CDR3 protein: CASSEARLFYNEQFF. The CDR3 nucleotides read TGTGCCAGCAGTGAAGCGCGACTCTTCTACAATGAGCAGTTCTTC.

The rearrangement joins TRBV3-1 (or the pseudogene TRBV3-2) to TRBJ2-3, with 7 nucleotides matching TRBD2. V was clipped by 0 bases and J by 11 bases; unmatched bases: 2. Germline V gives CDR1 LGHDT, CDR2 YNNKEL (reference sequence). The CDR3 runs to 12 residues. The CDR3, as DNA: TGTGCCAGCAGCCAAGACCAGCGGGGGCAGTATTTT. This sequence encodes CASSQDQRGQYF.

This rearrangement joins TRBV4-1 to TRBJ2-1, with D unresolved. The V gene lost 0 bases and the J gene lost 2 bases, with 8 bases spanning the gap. Germline CDR1 MGHRA, CDR2 YSYEKL. CDR3 length: 15 residues. The CDR3 loop is CASSQESPPYNEQFF. DNA of the CDR3: TGCGCCAGCAGCCAAGAATCCCCACCCTACAATGAGCAGTTCTTC.

The rearrangement joins TRBV5-6 to TRBJ2-7; the D gene is possibly TRBD1 (6 bases). The germline gives CDR1 SGHDT, CDR2 YYEEEE. The CDR3 runs to 16 residues. The V end was cut by 1 base, the J end by 3 bases, with 17 bases between. The CDR3 bases are TGTGCCAGCAGCTTGTCCTTGGCAGGGGTCAGCTACGAGCAGTACTTC. It yields the protein CASSLSLAGVSYEQYF.

The rearrangement links TRBV6-1 to TRBJ2-1, with TRBD2 matching over 10 bases. Germline V lookup: CDR1 MNHNS, CDR2 SASEGT. CDR3 length: 17 residues. V trimming: 1 base; J trimming: 6 bases; junction bases outside the gene matches: 9. The CDR3 sequence is CASSEVRTSGVFNEQFF. CDR3 DNA: TGTGCCAGCAGTGAAGTAAGGACTAGCGGCGTTTTCAATGAGCAGTTCTTC.